This T cell receptor beta chain is from a study of Graves' ophthalmopathy and Graves' hyperthyroidism. Looking at the study overall: Ophthalmopathy absent within 18 months of follow-up marked hyperthyroidism as stable. Study-wide findings and caveats: Most thyroid-expanded clonotypes exceeding 0.001 frequency were also found in blood. Ophthalmopathy could be told apart from stable hyperthyroidism by a 13-signature model (87.88% sensitivity, roughly 80% specificity).

About this clonotype: Its antigen is undetermined.

The authors amplified TCR beta CDR3 regions, and they did so from RNA transcripts for repertoire sequencing. The workflow started with a first-round RT-PCR run with HTBI primers and then moved on to a second-round multiplex PCR. MiXCR, applied by TCRdb to the multiplex PCR reads, yields one record per CDR3 protein. The repertoire holds around 1,200,000 distinct CDR3 sequences, about 38% seen once, with around 10% in the top ten. Pregnant or lactating patients and those with other autoimmune diseases or uncontrolled infections were excluded. V dropped 2 bases and J dropped 11; count of bases not matched to a gene: 20. The CDR3 is 16 amino acids. From germline, CDR1 is SQVTM and CDR2 ANQGSEA.

The chain carries TRBV29-1 and TRBJ1-1, with 7 bases that match TRBD1. The sample taken for sequencing was peripheral blood or thyroid tissue (not recorded which). This clonotype originated in an adult man with Graves' hyperthyroidism. CDR3 bases: TGCAGCGTTGAAAACCGGGACAGCGGCAGGGATAATTTGGCTTTCTTT. Translation gives CSVENRDSGRDNLAFF.